The clone carrying this T cell receptor (beta chain) came up once. Some clones are missing from TCRdb's copy, which holds only in-frame ones; the method was immunoSEQ multiplex PCR. Among some 2,000,000 clones, about 95% were seen once, and the ten largest hold roughly 0.13%. The sample comes from a study of shared clonotypes between healthy human individuals. V was pared by 0 bases and J by 5 bases, with 10 bases of the junction left unmatched. CDR3 length equals 16 residues. The V gene's germline CDR1 is MNHNY and CDR2 SVGAGI (reference sequence). The TCR comes from a man between 18 and 29 years old in good health. What was sequenced was naive CD4+ T cells sorted from blood. The sample's subset: CD45RA+ positively selected. The chain combines TRBV6-6 with TRBJ2-7; 7 bases are shared with TRBD1. The CDR3 sequence: CASSYSRGPGDHEQYF. The CDR3 DNA is TGTGCCAGCAGTTACTCTAGGGGGCCAGGGGACCACGAGCAGTACTTC.